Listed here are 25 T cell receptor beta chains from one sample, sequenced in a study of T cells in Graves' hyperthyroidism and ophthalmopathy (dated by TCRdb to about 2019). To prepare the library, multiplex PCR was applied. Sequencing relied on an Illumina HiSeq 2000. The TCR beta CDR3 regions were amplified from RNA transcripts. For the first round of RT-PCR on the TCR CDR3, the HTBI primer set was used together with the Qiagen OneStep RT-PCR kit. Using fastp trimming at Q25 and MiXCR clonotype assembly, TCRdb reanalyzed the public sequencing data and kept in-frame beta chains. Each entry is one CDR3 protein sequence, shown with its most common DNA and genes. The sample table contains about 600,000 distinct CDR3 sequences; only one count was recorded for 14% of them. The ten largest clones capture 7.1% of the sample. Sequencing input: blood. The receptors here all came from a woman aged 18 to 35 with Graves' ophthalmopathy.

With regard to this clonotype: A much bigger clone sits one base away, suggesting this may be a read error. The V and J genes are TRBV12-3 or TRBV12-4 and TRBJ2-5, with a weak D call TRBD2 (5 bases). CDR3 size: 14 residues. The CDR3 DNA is TGTGCCGGCAGTTTGATGGGAGTGTCAGAGACCCAGTACTTC. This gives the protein CAGSLMGVSETQYF.

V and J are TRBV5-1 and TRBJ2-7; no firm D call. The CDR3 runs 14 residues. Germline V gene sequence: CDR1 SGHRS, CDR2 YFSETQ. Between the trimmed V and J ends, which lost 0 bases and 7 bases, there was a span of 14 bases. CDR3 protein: CASSLATVAREQYF. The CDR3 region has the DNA TGCGCCAGCAGCTTGGCCACGGTTGCTCGAGAGCAGTACTTC.

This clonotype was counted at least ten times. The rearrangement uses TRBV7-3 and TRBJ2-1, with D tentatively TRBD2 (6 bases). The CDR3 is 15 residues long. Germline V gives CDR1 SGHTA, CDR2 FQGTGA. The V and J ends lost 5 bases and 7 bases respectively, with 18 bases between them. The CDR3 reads CASSQQPGAGNEQFF. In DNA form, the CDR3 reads TGTGCCAGCAGCCAGCAGCCGGGAGCAGGGAATGAGCAGTTCTTC.

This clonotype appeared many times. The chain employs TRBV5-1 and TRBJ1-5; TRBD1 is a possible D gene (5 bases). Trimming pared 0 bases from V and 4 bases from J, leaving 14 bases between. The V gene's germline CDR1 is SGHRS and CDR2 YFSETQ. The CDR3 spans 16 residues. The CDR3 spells CASSLDGTVANQPQHF. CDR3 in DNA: TGCGCCAGCAGCTTGGACGGGACTGTGGCGAATCAGCCCCAGCATTTT.

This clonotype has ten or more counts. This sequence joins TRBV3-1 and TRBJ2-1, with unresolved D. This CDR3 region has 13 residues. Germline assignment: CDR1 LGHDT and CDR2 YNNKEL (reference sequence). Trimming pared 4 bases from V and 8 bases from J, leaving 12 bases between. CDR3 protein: CASSLEHYDEQFF. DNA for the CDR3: TGTGCCAGCAGCCTCGAACATTATGATGAGCAGTTCTTC.

The CDR3 sequence is CASSSRQFSGNTIYF. CDR3 DNA: TGTGCCAGCAGTTCCAGACAGTTCTCTGGAAACACCATATATTTT. The rearrangement joins TRBV28 to TRBJ1-3, with D tentatively TRBD1 (5 bases). This CDR3 is built from 15 residues. The V gene lost 4 bases and the J gene lost 0 bases, with 10 bases spanning the gap. CDR1 and CDR2 from the germline V gene are MDHEN and SYDVKM.

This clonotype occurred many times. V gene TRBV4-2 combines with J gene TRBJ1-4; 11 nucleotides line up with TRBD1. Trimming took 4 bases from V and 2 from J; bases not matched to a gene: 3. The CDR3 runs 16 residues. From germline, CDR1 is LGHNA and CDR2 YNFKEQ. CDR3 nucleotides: TGTGCCAGCAGCCTGGACAGGGGGCAGACTAATGAAAAACTGTTTTTT. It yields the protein CASSLDRGQTNEKLFF.

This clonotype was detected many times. CDR3 bases: TGTGCCATCAGTGAGTCCCTTGGGCGGGAGCGAGCCAAAAACATTCAGTACTTC. Translated: CAISESLGRERAKNIQYF. The rearrangement uses TRBV10-3 and TRBJ2-4; 7 positions match TRBD2. The CDR3 has 18 residues. Germline CDR1 is ENHRY and CDR2 is SYGVKD. Trimming removed 0 bases from V and 0 bases from J; junction bases left unmatched: 8.

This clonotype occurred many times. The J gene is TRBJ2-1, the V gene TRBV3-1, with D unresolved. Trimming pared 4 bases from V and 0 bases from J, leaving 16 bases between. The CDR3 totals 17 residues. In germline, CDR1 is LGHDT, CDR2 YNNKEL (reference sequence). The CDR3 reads CASSLSPQRSSYNEQFF. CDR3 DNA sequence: TGTGCCAGCAGCCTAAGTCCGCAGCGCAGCTCCTACAATGAGCAGTTCTTC.

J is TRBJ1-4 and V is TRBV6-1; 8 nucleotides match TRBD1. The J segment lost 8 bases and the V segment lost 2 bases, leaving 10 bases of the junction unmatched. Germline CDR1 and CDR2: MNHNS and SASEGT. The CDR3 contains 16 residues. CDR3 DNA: TGTGCCAGCAGTGAATACATTACAGGGGGAGGAGAAAAACTGTTTTTT. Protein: CASSEYITGGGEKLFF.

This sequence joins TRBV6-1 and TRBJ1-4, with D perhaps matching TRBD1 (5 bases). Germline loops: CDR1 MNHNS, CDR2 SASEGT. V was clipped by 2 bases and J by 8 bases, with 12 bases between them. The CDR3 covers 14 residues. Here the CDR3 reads CASSESGGREKLFF. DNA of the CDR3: TGTGCCAGCAGTGAATCGGGGGGGAGGGAAAAACTGTTTTTT.

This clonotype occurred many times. The CDR3 here is CASSLVWGFYGYTF. The DNA of the CDR3 is TGTGCCAGCAGCTTGGTATGGGGCTTCTATGGCTACACCTTC. The chain links TRBV11-3 to TRBJ1-2, with D possibly being TRBD1 (5 bases). CDR1 SGHNT and CDR2 YENEEA come from the germline V gene. Trimming shortened V by 3 bases and J by 4 bases, and 12 bases separated the two germline ends. The CDR3 sequence is 14 residues long.

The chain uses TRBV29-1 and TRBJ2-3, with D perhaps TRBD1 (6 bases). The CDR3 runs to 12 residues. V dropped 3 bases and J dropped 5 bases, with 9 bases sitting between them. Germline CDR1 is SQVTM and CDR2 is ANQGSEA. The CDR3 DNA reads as TGCAGCGTTGAGGGGGCGGGAGATACGCAGTATTTT. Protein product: CSVEGAGDTQYF.

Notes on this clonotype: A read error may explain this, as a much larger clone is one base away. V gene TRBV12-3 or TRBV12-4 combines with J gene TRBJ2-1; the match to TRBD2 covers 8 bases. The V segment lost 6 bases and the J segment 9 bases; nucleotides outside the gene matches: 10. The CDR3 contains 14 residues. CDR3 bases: TGTGCCAGCAGCACGAGCGGGAGCTCAGGTGAGCAGTTCTTC. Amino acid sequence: CASSTSGSSGEQFF.

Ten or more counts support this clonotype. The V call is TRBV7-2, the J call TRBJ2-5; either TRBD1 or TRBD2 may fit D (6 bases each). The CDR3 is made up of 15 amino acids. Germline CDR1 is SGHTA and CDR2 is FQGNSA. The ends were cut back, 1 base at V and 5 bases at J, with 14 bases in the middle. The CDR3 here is CASSLDGRRGETQYF. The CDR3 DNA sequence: TGTGCCAGCAGCTTAGACGGGAGAAGGGGGGAGACCCAGTACTTC.

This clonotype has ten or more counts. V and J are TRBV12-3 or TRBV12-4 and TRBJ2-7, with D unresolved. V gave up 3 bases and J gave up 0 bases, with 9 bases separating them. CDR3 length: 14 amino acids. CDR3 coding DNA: TGTGCCAGCAGTTTTGGCAGCCACTCCTACGAGCAGTACTTC. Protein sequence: CASSFGSHSYEQYF.

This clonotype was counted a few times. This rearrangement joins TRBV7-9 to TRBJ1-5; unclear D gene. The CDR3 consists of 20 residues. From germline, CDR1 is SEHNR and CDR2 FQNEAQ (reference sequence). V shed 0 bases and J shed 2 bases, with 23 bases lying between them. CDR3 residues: CASSLAQSDANPRGNQPQHF. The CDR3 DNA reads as TGTGCCAGCAGCTTAGCACAGAGCGACGCGAATCCTAGGGGCAATCAGCCCCAGCATTTT.

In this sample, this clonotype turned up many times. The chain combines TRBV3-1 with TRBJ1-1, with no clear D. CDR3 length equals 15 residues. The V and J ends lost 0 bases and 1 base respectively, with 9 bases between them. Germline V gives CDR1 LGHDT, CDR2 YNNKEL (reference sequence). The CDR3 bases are TGTGCCAGCAGCCAAGAGTTTTCGGGGAACACTGAAGCTTTCTTT. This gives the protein CASSQEFSGNTEAFF.

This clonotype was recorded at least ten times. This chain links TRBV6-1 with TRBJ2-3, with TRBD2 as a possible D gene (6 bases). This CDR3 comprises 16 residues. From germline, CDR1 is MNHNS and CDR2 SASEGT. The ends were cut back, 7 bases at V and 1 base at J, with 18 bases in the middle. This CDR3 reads CASKYDGGERTDTQYF. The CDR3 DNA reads TGTGCCAGCAAATACGACGGCGGGGAACGCACAGATACGCAGTATTTT.

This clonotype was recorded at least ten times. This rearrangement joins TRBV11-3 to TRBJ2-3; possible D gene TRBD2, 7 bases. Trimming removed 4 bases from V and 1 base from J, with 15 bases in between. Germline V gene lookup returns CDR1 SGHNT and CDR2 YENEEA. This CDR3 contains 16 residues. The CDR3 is CASSSHREGGTDTQYF. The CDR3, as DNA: TGTGCCAGCAGCTCCCACAGGGAGGGAGGCACAGATACGCAGTATTTT.

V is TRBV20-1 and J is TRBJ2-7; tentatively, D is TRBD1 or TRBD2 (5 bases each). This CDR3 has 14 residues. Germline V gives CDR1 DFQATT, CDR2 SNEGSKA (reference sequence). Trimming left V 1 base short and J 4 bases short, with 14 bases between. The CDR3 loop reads CSARASKGPYEQYF. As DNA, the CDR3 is TGCAGTGCTAGAGCTAGCAAGGGACCGTACGAGCAGTACTTC.

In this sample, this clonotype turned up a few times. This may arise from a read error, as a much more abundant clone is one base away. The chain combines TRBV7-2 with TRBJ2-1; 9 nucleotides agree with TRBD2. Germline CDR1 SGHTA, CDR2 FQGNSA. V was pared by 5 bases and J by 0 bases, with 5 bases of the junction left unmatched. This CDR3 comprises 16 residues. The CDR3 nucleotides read TGTGCCAGCAGCCAGATTAGCGGGAGCTCCTACAATGAGCAGTTCTTC. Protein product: CASSQISGSSYNEQFF.

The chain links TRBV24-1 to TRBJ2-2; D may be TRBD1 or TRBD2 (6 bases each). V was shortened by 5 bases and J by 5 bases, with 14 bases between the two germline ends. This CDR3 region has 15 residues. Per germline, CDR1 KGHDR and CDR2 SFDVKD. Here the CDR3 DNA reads TGTGCCACCAGTGTGGGGGGCGTCGAGACCGGGGAGCTGTTTTTT. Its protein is CATSVGGVETGELFF.

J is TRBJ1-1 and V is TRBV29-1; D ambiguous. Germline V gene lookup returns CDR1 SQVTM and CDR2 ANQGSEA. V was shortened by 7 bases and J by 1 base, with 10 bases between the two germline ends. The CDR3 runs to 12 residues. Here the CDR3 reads CSGVEGNTEAFF. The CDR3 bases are TGCAGCGGTGTGGAGGGGAACACTGAAGCTTTCTTT.

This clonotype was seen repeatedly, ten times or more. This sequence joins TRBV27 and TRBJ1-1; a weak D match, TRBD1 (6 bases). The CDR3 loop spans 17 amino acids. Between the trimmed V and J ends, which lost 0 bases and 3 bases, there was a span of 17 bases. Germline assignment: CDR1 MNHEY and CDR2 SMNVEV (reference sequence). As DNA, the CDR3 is TGTGCCAGCAGTTTATCAGGTCAGGGGTCGGGTGACACTGAAGCTTTCTTT. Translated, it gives CASSLSGQGSGDTEAFF.